This T cell receptor (beta chain) was sequenced during a study of sequential checkpoint blockade in melanoma. Germline CDR1 and CDR2: SGHNT and YENEEA. The CDR3 length is 17 residues. Trimming removed 5 bases from V and 2 bases from J; junction bases left unmatched: 14. This clone was seen repeatedly, ten times or more. Profiling relied on immunoSEQ multiplex PCR, and the TCRdb table lists in-frame clones only, not all of them. The sample shows approximately 9,700 clones, 24% of them seen only once. Indicated treatment: randomized to nivolumab then ipilimumab (arm A) or the reverse (arm B). This chain uses TRBV11-3 with TRBJ1-1; 7 positions agree with TRBD1. The clonotype comes from a human donor with melanoma. The source material was tumor tissue (inferred from file names), sampled from a patient given nivolumab and ipilimumab in sequence. Here the CDR3 DNA reads TGTGCCAGCAGCCAAGGGGGAGGACAGGTTAGAAACACTGAAGCTTTCTTT. This encodes CASSQGGGQVRNTEAFF.